The next 28 T cell receptor beta chains were all read from a single sample in a study of T cell clonotyping in hematopoietic cell transplantation. Only in-frame clones appear in the TCRdb table, and some are missing; sequencing was by immunoSEQ multiplex PCR. This sample yields about 18,000 clones, of which about 83% are seen a single time; approximately 8.4% belongs to the top ten. Time point defined: recipient sample about 28 days before transplant, after cytoreduction. Sequenced material: peripheral blood mononuclear cells, taken before stem cell transplant. The receptors here all came from a man in his fifties with acute myeloid leukemia. Some clones in this sample may be carry-over from other donors' samples.

Here the CDR3 DNA reads TGTGCCAGCAGTTACTCGACTACCAATAGCAATCAGCCCCAGCATTTT. Its translation: CASSYSTTNSNQPQHF. The chain recombines TRBV6-6 with TRBJ1-5; D is ambiguous. The CDR3 loop spans 16 amino acids. The germline V and J ends were trimmed by 0 bases and 0 bases, with 9 bases remaining between them. Germline V gene data show CDR1 as MNHNY and CDR2 as SVGAGI (reference sequence).

CDR3 in amino acids: CASAGEKLFF. For the CDR3, the DNA is TGTGCCAGCGCCGGGGAAAAACTGTTTTTT. V usage is TRBV7-9 and J usage is TRBJ1-4; no reliable D call. The germline V and J ends were trimmed by 8 bases and 8 bases, with 6 bases remaining between them. CDR1 is SEHNR and CDR2 is FQNEAQ in the germline V gene (reference sequence). The CDR3 length is 10 residues.

This chain links TRBV28 with TRBJ1-1; D unclear. The germline gives CDR1 MDHEN, CDR2 SYDVKM. This CDR3 is 13 amino acids long. V gave up 6 bases and J gave up 4 bases, with 12 bases separating them. In DNA form, the CDR3 reads TGTGCCAGCAGCTGGACGGTACGCACTGAAGCTTTCTTT. It is translated as CASSWTVRTEAFF.

The rearrangement joins TRBV6-5 to TRBJ1-4; D might be TRBD1 (6 bases). The germline gives CDR1 MNHEY, CDR2 SVGAGI. V dropped 2 bases and J dropped 3 bases, with 10 bases sitting between them. The CDR3 is made up of 15 amino acids. This CDR3 reads CASSYGGAANEKLFF. The CDR3 coding sequence is TGTGCCAGCAGTTACGGGGGGGCTGCTAATGAAAAACTGTTTTTT.

V gene TRBV4-2 combines with J gene TRBJ2-3, with TRBD1 matching 9 bases. CDR3 size: 20 residues. The germline V gene has CDR1 LGHNA and CDR2 YNFKEQ. Unmatched junction bases numbered 14, after V lost 1 base and J lost 0 bases. CDR3 DNA: TGTGCCAGCAGCCAAGTTGGCCCGGGACAGGGCATTGCTAGCACAGATACGCAGTATTTT. This encodes CASSQVGPGQGIASTDTQYF.

The chain is built from TRBV2 and TRBJ1-6; D not certain. The CDR3 is 12 residues long. CDR1 and CDR2 from the germline V gene are SNHLY and FYNNEI. The V gene lost 1 base and the J gene lost 12 bases, with 7 bases spanning the gap. CDR3 DNA sequence: TGTGCCAGCAGTGAAGGTCTGGAACCCCTCCACTTT. It encodes CASSEGLEPLHF.

This clone has only one observation. The CDR3 is CSVGVLAGELFF. The CDR3 region has the DNA TGCAGCGTTGGGGTATTGGCCGGGGAGCTGTTTTTT. This chain links TRBV29-1 with TRBJ2-2; D not resolved. V lost 4 bases, J lost 6 bases, and 9 bases lay in between. Germline V gives CDR1 SQVTM, CDR2 ANQGSEA. This CDR3 spans 12 amino acids.

The rearrangement links TRBV6-5 to TRBJ2-5, with D perhaps matching TRBD2 (5 bases). The V gene's germline CDR1 is MNHEY and CDR2 SVGAGI. CDR3 length equals 15 residues. V lost 0 bases and J lost 4, with 12 bases in between. The chain's CDR3 is CASSYSLGSGETQYF. The CDR3 DNA sequence: TGTGCCAGCAGTTACTCGTTAGGGAGCGGAGAGACCCAGTACTTC.

The genes are TRBV6-5 and TRBJ2-6; D remains ambiguous. Germline V gene data show CDR1 as MNHEY and CDR2 as SVGAGI. V lost 6 bases and J lost 1, with 4 bases in between. The length of the CDR3 is 13 residues. DNA of the CDR3: TGTGCCAGCAGGTATTCTGGGGCCAACGTCCTGACTTTC. This sequence encodes CASRYSGANVLTF.

This chain joins TRBV4-2 and TRBJ1-2; D ambiguous. This CDR3 comprises 17 residues. Per germline, CDR1 LGHNA and CDR2 YNFKEQ. Trimming took off 0 bases at V and 3 bases at J, with 17 bases between the two ends. CDR3 region: CASSQDGRGPGHYGYTF. The CDR3 nucleotides are TGTGCCAGCAGCCAAGATGGAAGAGGGCCGGGCCACTATGGCTACACCTTC.

This clone was detected only a few times. The chain links TRBV4-1 to TRBJ1-5, with D unclear. The germline V and J ends were trimmed by 3 bases and 7 bases, with 13 bases remaining between them. Germline assignment: CDR1 MGHRA and CDR2 YSYEKL. The CDR3 extends over 14 amino acids. As DNA, the CDR3 is TGCGCCAGCAGCCAGACGTCATGGGGACAGCCCCAGCATTTT. This sequence encodes CASSQTSWGQPQHF.

The rearrangement uses TRBV5-1 and TRBJ1-2, with 7 bases lining up with TRBD1. The CDR3 length is 16 residues. V dropped 4 bases and J dropped 3; count of bases not matched to a gene: 12. Germline CDR1 reads SGHRS; CDR2 reads YFSETQ. The CDR3 DNA sequence: TGCGCCAGCAGCAGACAAGCCCTCCAGGGGGACTATGGCTACACCTTC. Translation: CASSRQALQGDYGYTF.

The chain uses TRBV30 and TRBJ2-7, with 10 bases lining up with TRBD1. This CDR3 spans 14 amino acids. The J segment lost 9 bases and the V segment lost 2 bases, leaving 10 bases of the junction unmatched. CDR1 and CDR2 (germline): GTSNPN, SVGIG (reference sequence). The CDR3 loop reads CAWSPQSTGGGQYF. Here the CDR3 DNA reads TGTGCCTGGAGTCCCCAATCGACAGGGGGCGGGCAGTACTTC.

The gene calls are TRBV7-8 and TRBJ1-5; a weak D match, TRBD1 (5 bases). The CDR3 has 15 residues. Deletions cut 7 bases from V and 4 bases from J, with 17 bases between. Looked up from germline, CDR1 is SGHVS and CDR2 is FQNEAQ. CDR3: CASTGAQDLNQPQHF. As DNA, the CDR3 is TGTGCCAGCACCGGGGCGCAGGACCTTAATCAGCCCCAGCATTTT. The entire variable domain, with the rest obtained from reference TRBV7-8 and TRBJ1-5, is as follows: GAGVSQSPRYKVAKRGQDVALRCDPISGHVSLFWYQQALGQGPEFLTYFQNEAQLDKSGLPSDRFFAERPEGSVSTLKIQRTQQEDSAVYLCASTGAQDLNQPQHFGDGTRLSIL.

The rearrangement links TRBV28 to TRBJ1-6; TRBD1 matches at 8 bases. Trimming at V came to 2 bases and at J to 7 bases, leaving 7 bases not matched to a gene. The CDR3 has 16 amino acids. Per the germline V gene, CDR1 is MDHEN and CDR2 is SYDVKM. The CDR3 nucleotides are TGTGCCAGCAGTTTAAACAGGGGGGCATACAATTCACCCCTCCACTTT. Its protein product is CASSLNRGAYNSPLHF.

This clone was picked up one time. V usage is TRBV7-3 and J usage is TRBJ1-6; 7 nucleotides agree with TRBD1. CDR3 length: 14 residues. Trimming cost V 5 bases and J 7 bases; bases outside gene matches: 5. Germline-derived CDR1 and CDR2 are SGHTA and FQGTGA. DNA of the CDR3: TGTGCCAGCAGCACGACAGGGAGGAATTCACCCCTCCACTTT. It translates to CASSTTGRNSPLHF.

J is TRBJ2-3 and V is TRBV5-1; D call uncertain. The germline CDR1 and CDR2 sequences are SGHRS and YFSETQ. The CDR3 is 17 residues long. V lost 4 bases and J lost 1, with 19 bases in between. CDR3 sequence: CASSPRPLSGRTDTQYF. CDR3 bases: TGCGCCAGCAGCCCCCGACCTTTGTCCGGCCGCACAGATACGCAGTATTTT.

The chain joins TRBV2 to TRBJ1-2, with a weak D call TRBD1 (6 bases). Germline CDR1 SNHLY, CDR2 FYNNEI. Trimming took 4 bases from V and 5 from J, leaving 11 bases between them. CDR3 length: 13 amino acids. Here the CDR3 reads CASSGGGLYGYTF. The CDR3 region has the DNA TGTGCCAGCAGTGGGGGGGGGCTTTATGGCTACACCTTC.

The gene calls are TRBV2 and TRBJ2-1; 15 bases line up with TRBD2. This CDR3 region has 16 residues. Germline V gives CDR1 SNHLY, CDR2 FYNNEI. Trimming took 8 bases from V and 7 from J; bases not matched to a gene: 9. This CDR3 reads CASQGLAGGRRNEQFF. The CDR3 DNA is TGTGCCAGCCAGGGACTAGCGGGGGGCCGTAGGAATGAGCAGTTCTTC.

The chain's CDR3 is CASGGTGGISYTF. The CDR3 DNA sequence: TGTGCCAGCGGGGGGACAGGGGGAATCAGCTACACCTTC. The V gene is TRBV14, the J gene TRBJ1-2, with 11 nucleotides matching TRBD1. With V trimmed by 8 bases and J by 9 bases, 8 bases remained unmatched. The CDR3 sequence is 13 residues long. Per the germline V gene, CDR1 is SGHDN and CDR2 is FVKESK.

The genes are TRBV4-2 and TRBJ2-2, with D perhaps given as TRBD1 or TRBD2 (5 bases each). The germline V gene encodes CDR1 LGHNA and CDR2 YNFKEQ. The CDR3 is 15 residues long. V was trimmed by 1 base and J by 9 bases, leaving 15 bases between them. The CDR3 loop reads CASSQVGEGRRELFF. In DNA, the CDR3 is TGTGCCAGCAGCCAAGTAGGTGAGGGGAGAAGGGAGCTGTTTTTT.

Here the CDR3 DNA reads TGCAGTGCTAGCCACTACAATGAGCAGTTCTTC. Translation: CSASHYNEQFF. The chain links TRBV20-1 to TRBJ2-1; D not resolved. Germline CDR1 and CDR2: DFQATT and SNEGSKA (reference sequence). The CDR3 consists of 11 residues. Trimming stripped 3 bases from V and 3 bases from J, with 3 bases between.

This clone was recorded once. This chain links TRBV27 with TRBJ2-2; 10 bases fit TRBD2. Germline V CDR1 and CDR2: MNHEY, SMNVEV (reference sequence). J was trimmed by 4 bases and V by 5 bases; bases with no gene match: 7. This CDR3 comprises 16 residues. DNA for the CDR3: TGTGCCAGCAGTCACCCTAGCGGGGGCCTCACCGGGGAGCTGTTTTTT. Translating gives CASSHPSGGLTGELFF.

The J gene is TRBJ1-1, the V gene TRBV4-3; D not certain. V shed 2 bases and J shed 4 bases, with 8 bases lying between them. The CDR3 runs 13 residues. CDR1 is LGHNA, CDR2 YSLEER, per germline. CDR3 sequence: CASSQRFGTEAFF. The CDR3 coding sequence is TGCGCCAGCAGCCAAAGATTTGGCACTGAAGCTTTCTTT.

The chain is built from TRBV25-1 and TRBJ1-1; unclear D gene. Per germline, CDR1 MGHDK and CDR2 SYGVNS. Trimming pared 3 bases from V and 4 bases from J, leaving 3 bases between. CDR3 length equals 11 residues. In DNA form, the CDR3 reads TGTGCCAGCAGTGAGTCCACTGAAGCTTTCTTT. Residues: CASSESTEAFF.

The chain is built from TRBV27 and TRBJ2-7; D possibly uses TRBD1 or TRBD2 (5 bases each). The CDR3 contains 14 residues. Trimming left V 5 bases short and J 5 bases short, with 16 bases between. Germline V lookup: CDR1 MNHEY, CDR2 SMNVEV (reference sequence). CDR3 loop: CASSSSGQNHEQYF. The CDR3 DNA is TGTGCCAGCAGTAGCTCGGGGCAGAACCACGAGCAGTACTTC.

The V and J genes are TRBV28 and TRBJ1-5; TRBD1 is a possible D gene (5 bases). V lost 9 bases, J lost 5 bases, and 11 bases lay in between. This CDR3 comprises 12 residues. CDR1 and CDR2 from the germline V gene are MDHEN and SYDVKM. CDR3 nucleotides: TGTGCCAGTGGGACGGCCCATCAGCCCCAGCATTTT. Amino acid sequence: CASGTAHQPQHF.

V gene TRBV14 combines with J gene TRBJ2-1; D is undetermined. Trimming removed 0 bases at V and 7 bases at J, with 16 bases between. CDR1 is SGHDN, CDR2 FVKESK, per germline. CDR3 size: 16 residues. In DNA, the CDR3 is TGTGCCAGCAGCCAAGATCTTGGCAGGCCCCTGAATGAGCAGTTCTTC. Protein product: CASSQDLGRPLNEQFF.